Listed here are 30 T cell receptor beta chains from one sample, sequenced in a study of cytomegalovirus exposure and HLA in healthy donors. PCR primers comprised 60 Vbeta and 13 Jbeta primers. Profiling relied on immunoSEQ multiplex PCR, and the TCRdb table lists in-frame clones only, not all of them. Of 100,000 to 150,000 clones in the sample, 83% were seen once. Input material: PBMCs. These receptors originate from a man aged 18-30 years in good health and CMV-seropositive.

The chain employs TRBV30 and TRBJ2-1; 12 bases are a match to TRBD2. This CDR3 is 13 amino acids long. Losses at the gene ends were 4 bases for V and 9 bases for J; bases not matched to a gene: 4. The germline V gene has CDR1 GTSNPN and CDR2 SVGIG (reference sequence). The CDR3 reads CAWTGLAGSEQFF. CDR3 DNA sequence: TGTGCCTGGACCGGACTAGCGGGGAGTGAGCAGTTCTTC. Supplemented by reference TRBV30 and TRBJ2-1, the full variable domain reads SQTIHQWPATLVQPVGSPLSLECTVEGTSNPNLYWYRQAAGRGLQLLFYSVGIGQISSEVPQNLSASRPQDRQFILSSKKLLLSDSGFYLCAWTGLAGSEQFFGPGTRLTVL.

This clone was counted a single time. The chain carries TRBV18 and TRBJ1-2, with D perhaps TRBD1 (6 bases). Germline V lookup: CDR1 KGHSH, CDR2 LQKENI. CDR3 size: 15 residues. V lost 2 bases and J lost 4, with 14 bases in between. The CDR3 DNA is TGTGCCAGCTCACCAGATCTGGGGGCCGGCTATGGCTACACCTTC. This gives the protein CASSPDLGAGYGYTF.

This chain joins TRBV6-6 and TRBJ2-5; perhaps TRBD1 as D (5 bases). Trimming left V 4 bases short and J 5 bases short, with 8 bases between. Per germline, CDR1 MNHNY and CDR2 SVGAGI (reference sequence). The CDR3 totals 12 residues. This CDR3 is CASSSRVETQYF. The CDR3 bases are TGTGCCAGCAGTTCCAGGGTCGAGACCCAGTACTTC.

This clone has just a few counts. The rearrangement joins TRBV15 to TRBJ2-3; possibly TRBD1 for D (5 bases). Trimming removed 0 bases from V and 1 base from J, with 11 bases in between. Per germline, CDR1 LNHNV and CDR2 YYDKDF (reference sequence). The CDR3 consists of 16 residues. For the CDR3, the DNA is TGTGCCACCAGCAGAGACCAGGGAAGCGGCACAGATACGCAGTATTTT. Encoded protein: CATSRDQGSGTDTQYF.

This chain links TRBV6-1 with TRBJ2-1; 11 nucleotides match TRBD2. J was trimmed by 5 bases and V by 5 bases; bases with no gene match: 5. The CDR3 runs 15 residues. The V gene's germline CDR1 is MNHNS and CDR2 SASEGT. CDR3 protein: CASSTGTSGNNEQFF. In nucleotides, the CDR3 is TGTGCCAGCAGTACGGGGACTAGCGGCAACAATGAGCAGTTCTTC.

J is TRBJ2-1 and V is TRBV11-2; TRBD2 agrees at 7 bases. The germline V gene encodes CDR1 SGHAT and CDR2 FQNNGV. Trimming removed 1 base from V and 0 bases from J; junction bases left unmatched: 9. CDR3 length: 18 residues. DNA of the CDR3: TGTGCCAGCAGCTTAGGGCTAGCGGCTGATAGCTCCTACAATGAGCAGTTCTTC. It yields the protein CASSLGLAADSSYNEQFF.

The V gene is TRBV11-2, the J gene TRBJ2-1; 8 bases are shared with TRBD2. The V and J ends lost 1 base and 5 bases, in that order; junction bases with no gene match: 1. Germline V gene data show CDR1 as SGHAT and CDR2 as FQNNGV. This CDR3 has 14 amino acids. CDR3 in DNA: TGTGCCAGCAGCTTAGTACTAGCGGACAATGAGCAGTTCTTC. Residues: CASSLVLADNEQFF.

V usage is TRBV6-6 and J usage is TRBJ1-2, with TRBD1 identical over 7 bases. The ends lost 4 bases at V and 7 bases at J; junction bases unmatched: 3. The germline CDR1 and CDR2 sequences are MNHNY and SVGAGI (reference sequence). This CDR3 is built from 12 residues. Here the CDR3 DNA reads TGTGCCAGCAGTTCTCAGGGGGGTGGCTACACCTTC. This sequence encodes CASSSQGGGYTF.

This clone was recorded a few times. In DNA form, the CDR3 reads TGTGCCACCAGCGTCGACAGGGCTTCCTACAATGAGCAGTTCTTC. Amino acids: CATSVDRASYNEQFF. The chain joins TRBV15 to TRBJ2-1; TRBD1 agrees at 7 bases. Germline-derived CDR1 and CDR2 are LNHNV and YYDKDF (reference sequence). There are 15 residues in the CDR3. V trimming: 5 bases; J trimming: 1 base; junction bases outside the gene matches: 5.

This clone has only a few counts. The chain has TRBV6-1 and TRBJ1-6; no clear D. Germline assignment: CDR1 MNHNS and CDR2 SASEGT. Trimming took 0 bases from V and 9 from J, leaving 6 bases between them. This CDR3 is built from 13 residues. The CDR3 DNA sequence: TGTGCCAGCAGTGAAGCGCACGGTTCACCCCTCCACTTT. Its translation: CASSEAHGSPLHF.

The chain combines TRBV7-2 with TRBJ2-5; D is unresolved. The CDR3 runs to 12 residues. Germline V gives CDR1 SGHTA, CDR2 FQGNSA. The V end lost 4 bases, the J end lost 1 base, and 4 bases lay between the germline ends. The CDR3 nucleotides read TGTGCCAGCAGCTCTCTCCAAGAGACCCAGTACTTC. Residues: CASSSLQETQYF.

In this sample, this clone turned up a few times. This chain links TRBV7-9 with TRBJ1-2, with 9 bases lining up with TRBD1. The CDR3 extends over 16 amino acids. Germline V CDR1 and CDR2: SEHNR, FQNEAQ (reference sequence). J lost 0 bases, V lost 0 bases, and 2 bases had no gene match. The CDR3 nucleotides are TGTGCCAGCAGCTTAGCCGGGACAGGGACTAACTATGGCTACACCTTC. Its translation: CASSLAGTGTNYGYTF.

The chain uses TRBV19 and TRBJ2-1, with 8 bases lining up with TRBD2. CDR3 length: 15 amino acids. Per germline, CDR1 LNHDA and CDR2 SQIVND (reference sequence). Germline trimming cut 5 bases from V and 5 bases from J; bases unmatched to any gene: 8. The CDR3 bases are TGTGCCAGTAGTCCGTCCCGGGGGGGCAACAATGAGCAGTTCTTC. This translates into CASSPSRGGNNEQFF.

In its sample, this clone was seen a few times. CDR3 nucleotide sequence: TGCGCCAGCGGGGACTCCCACTACGAGCAGTACTTC. It is translated as CASGDSHYEQYF. V and J are TRBV10-2 and TRBJ2-7, with D possibly matching TRBD2 (6 bases). The germline V and J ends were trimmed by 8 bases and 3 bases, with 11 bases remaining between them. Germline CDR1 and CDR2: WSHSY and SAAADI. The CDR3 covers 12 residues.

The chain employs TRBV28 and TRBJ2-3; tentatively, D is TRBD1 (6 bases). Germline CDR1 and CDR2: MDHEN and SYDVKM. Trimming removed 2 bases from V and 2 bases from J, with 14 bases in between. The CDR3 has 16 amino acids. This chain's CDR3 is CASSLQGKRDTDTQYF. The CDR3 bases are TGTGCCAGCAGTTTACAGGGGAAGAGGGACACAGATACGCAGTATTTT.

The gene calls are TRBV6-5 and TRBJ2-5; 7 bases fit TRBD1. The J call may be mistaken, given a closer DNA end match to TRBJ2-7. The CDR3 spans 14 residues. Germline values: CDR1 MNHEY, CDR2 SVGAGI. DNA for the CDR3: TGTGCCAGCAGTTACTCGAGGGACAGCTACGAGCAGTACTTC. Residues: CASSYSRDSYEQYF.

The chain joins TRBV9 to TRBJ2-1, with D possibly TRBD2 on 7 matching bases. The CDR3 is 16 residues long. V dropped 0 bases and J dropped 4 bases, with 14 bases sitting between them. Germline V gene sequence: CDR1 SGDLS, CDR2 YYNGEE. DNA of the CDR3: TGTGCCAGCAGCGTAGCGGGGGGCATAGGGTACAATGAGCAGTTCTTC. Translating gives CASSVAGGIGYNEQFF.

The CDR3 region is CASSALGASGRWTEAFF. DNA for the CDR3: TGTGCCAGCAGTGCCCTGGGTGCGTCAGGGAGGTGGACTGAAGCTTTCTTT. The V call is TRBV25-1, the J call TRBJ1-1, with a tentative D call TRBD1 (5 bases). Trimming stripped 4 bases from V and 5 bases from J, with 23 bases between. Germline V CDR1 and CDR2: MGHDK, SYGVNS. The CDR3 spans 17 residues.

The genes are TRBV4-1 and TRBJ2-7; TRBD2 is a possible D gene (6 bases). V lost 0 bases and J 0 bases, leaving 12 bases between the germline ends. Germline assignment: CDR1 MGHRA and CDR2 YSYEKL. The CDR3 sequence is 16 residues long. CDR3 nucleotide sequence: TGCGCCAGCAGCCAAGAGTTTTACGGGGGCTCCTACGAGCAGTACTTC. Protein: CASSQEFYGGSYEQYF.

This sequence joins TRBV29-1 and TRBJ2-2; D perhaps matches TRBD1 (6 bases). This CDR3 spans 13 amino acids. Germline lookup yields CDR1 SQVTM and CDR2 ANQGSEA. The V end lost 8 bases, the J end lost 3 bases, and 13 bases lay between the germline ends. CDR3 region: CSIPGQYTGELFF. CDR3 sequence (DNA): TGCAGCATTCCCGGACAGTACACCGGGGAGCTGTTTTTT.

This sequence joins TRBV5-1 and TRBJ1-1; maybe TRBD1 (6 bases). The V gene lost 7 bases and the J gene lost 1 base, with 14 bases spanning the gap. CDR1 and CDR2 from the germline V gene are SGHRS and YFSETQ. CDR3 length: 14 amino acids. In nucleotides, the CDR3 is TGCGCCAGCGACACGGGACAAAAGAACACTGAAGCTTTCTTT. This codes for CASDTGQKNTEAFF.

The chain is built from TRBV5-5 and TRBJ1-5; D unclear. The CDR3 is made up of 13 amino acids. Germline assignment: CDR1 SGHKS and CDR2 YYEKEE (reference sequence). Trimming cost V 0 bases and J 6 bases, with 7 bases left between them. The CDR3 nucleotides read TGTGCCAGCAGCTTGGCCAGTGGTCAGCCCCAGCATTTT. This sequence encodes CASSLASGQPQHF.

The V and J genes are TRBV19 and TRBJ1-2; D perhaps matches TRBD1 (6 bases). This CDR3 is 13 amino acids long. Germline V gene lookup returns CDR1 LNHDA and CDR2 SQIVND (reference sequence). The V end was cut by 3 bases, the J end by 5 bases, with 10 bases between. The CDR3, as DNA: TGTGCCAGTAGTATCACGACAGGATATGGCTACACCTTC. This sequence encodes CASSITTGYGYTF.

This rearrangement joins TRBV14 to TRBJ1-2, with no clear D. V was shortened by 5 bases and J by 0 bases, with 7 bases between the two germline ends. Germline V lookup: CDR1 SGHDN, CDR2 FVKESK. The CDR3 is 13 residues long. CDR3 in amino acids: CASSSLSNYGYTF. CDR3 coding DNA: TGTGCCAGCAGCTCCCTTTCTAACTATGGCTACACCTTC.

This chain uses TRBV7-9 with TRBJ2-3; D may be TRBD1 (5 bases). Per the germline V gene, CDR1 is SEHNR and CDR2 is FQNEAQ (reference sequence). This CDR3 region has 14 residues. The V end was cut by 0 bases, the J end by 2 bases, with 6 bases between. DNA for the CDR3: TGTGCCAGCAGCTTAGCGGGGCCCACAGATACGCAGTATTTT. As protein: CASSLAGPTDTQYF.

This clone was picked up one time. One end of the junction does not line up with germline, which may come from a read error. This chain connects TRBV13 to TRBJ2-7, with D maybe TRBD1 (6 bases). The V gene's germline CDR1 is PRHDT and CDR2 FYEKMQ (reference sequence). This CDR3 spans 14 amino acids. CDR3 sequence: CASSPPGQVYGQYF. The CDR3 DNA sequence: TGTGCCAGCAGCCCCCCGGGACAAGTCTACGGGCAGTACTTC.

This chain links TRBV9 with TRBJ2-6, with D tentatively TRBD2 (5 bases). Germline lookup yields CDR1 SGDLS and CDR2 YYNGEE. This CDR3 region has 17 residues. Trimming took off 0 bases at V and 2 bases at J, with 12 bases between the two ends. The CDR3 nucleotides are TGTGCCAGCAGCGTAGAGAGGACTCTTACTGGGGCCAACGTCCTGACTTTC. Translating it yields CASSVERTLTGANVLTF.

This clone occurred a few times. The V gene is TRBV29-1, the J gene TRBJ1-2; 9 bases are a match to TRBD1. The V and J ends lost 3 bases and 8 bases, in that order; junction bases with no gene match: 7. The CDR3 length is 13 residues. Germline CDR1 SQVTM, CDR2 ANQGSEA. The CDR3 sequence is CSVDQDRGNGYTF. CDR3 sequence (DNA): TGCAGCGTTGATCAGGACAGGGGCAACGGCTACACCTTC.

The chain recombines TRBV15 with TRBJ1-2; D perhaps matches TRBD1 (6 bases). The germline CDR1 and CDR2 sequences are LNHNV and YYDKDF (reference sequence). The ends were cut back, 1 base at V and 0 bases at J, with 9 bases in the middle. CDR3 length: 15 amino acids. The CDR3 coding sequence is TGTGCCACCAGCAGAGGGACAGAGTCTAACTATGGCTACACCTTC. Protein: CATSRGTESNYGYTF.

The chain links TRBV2 to TRBJ1-4; 7 bases match TRBD1. CDR1 and CDR2 from the germline V gene are SNHLY and FYNNEI. V lost 5 bases and J lost 6; bases outside the gene matches: 6. The CDR3 extends over 14 amino acids. The DNA for the CDR3 is TGTGCCAGCAGTTCCGACAGGGCTGATGAAAAACTGTTTTTT. Protein product: CASSSDRADEKLFF. The full variable domain, rest sourced from reference TRBV2 and TRBJ1-4, is EPEVTQTPSHQVTQMGQEVILRCVPISNHLYFYWYRQILGQKVEFLVSFYNNEISEKSEIFDDQFSVERPDGSNFTLKIRSTKLEDSAMYFCASSSDRADEKLFFGSGTQLSVL.